This T cell receptor beta chain was observed in a study of blood T cell repertoires in COVID-19. Study information: Specimens from acute and convalescent COVID-19 originated in the United States, Italy and Spain. Nucleic acid was either cDNA or gDNA, and it came from T cells, B-cell-depleted T cells, or PBMCs.

V lost 3 bases to trimming and J lost 8 bases, with 17 bases between them. Germline CDR1 MNHNS, CDR2 SASEGT. This CDR3 is 16 amino acids long. Original methodology: Amplification with reference gene primers provided the estimates of nucleated cell counts. Sequencing used immunoSEQ multiplex PCR; TCRdb keeps in-frame clones, though not all of them. The DNA gave D and trimming, while V, J and clone size come from that table. The sample has under 200,000 clones; roughly 78% are singletons. The chain couples TRBV6-1 to TRBJ1-6; no firm D call. Sample: peripheral blood. The origin of this receptor is an older man with active or convalescent COVID-19. CDR3 protein: CASSEELSGRYSPLHF. In nucleotides, the CDR3 is TGTGCCAGCAGTGAGGAATTGTCAGGCCGGTATTCACCCCTCCACTTT.